This is a list of T cell receptor beta chains from one sample in a study of CD8 T cells in Susac syndrome. Using its own MiXCR run on the immunoSEQ multiplex PCR reads, TCRdb lists one record per CDR3 protein. The data hold around 180,000 distinct CDR3 sequences, with approximately 94% observed a single time. The specimen was CD4+ T cells from PBMCs. The receptors stem from a human donor with Susac syndrome. CDR3s include the opening cysteine and the closing phenylalanine or tryptophan. A D gene is named only where the DNA matches it firmly. Clone size, where shown, is once, few, many, or a class for clones that have expanded.

j_call v_call clone_size d_call cdr3_nt cdr3_aa
TRBJ2-7 TRBV19 . . TGTGCCAGTAGTACCCTTCCCGGGAGCTCCTACGAGCAGTACTTC CASSTLPGSSYEQYF
TRBJ2-5 TRBV24-1 . TRBD2 TGTGCCACCAGTGCCTCGGGTAGCGGGGGCCAAGAGACCCAGTACTTC CATSASGSGGQETQYF
TRBJ1-4 TRBV4-3 . . TGCGCCAGCAGCCAAGGGGCAGGAAGTGAAAAACTGTTTTTT CASSQGAGSEKLFF
TRBJ1-5 TRBV29-1 . TRBD1 TGCAGCGTTTTCACACAGGGGCAGCCCCAGCATTTT CSVFTQGQPQHF
TRBJ1-5 TRBV7-2 . . TGTGCCAGCAGCTTACTGGTTTATAGCAATCAGCCCCAGCATTTT CASSLLVYSNQPQHF
TRBJ2-7 TRBV4-2 . TRBD1 TGTGCCAGCAGCCCGGGACAGATCGCATACGAGCAGTACTTC CASSPGQIAYEQYF
TRBJ2-3 TRBV4-2 . TRBD2 TGTGCCAGCAGCCACCTTAGCGGGGGAACAGATACGCAGTATTTT CASSHLSGGTDTQYF
TRBJ1-6 TRBV2 . . TGTGCCAGCAGGCCGGGACCCGCGGATTCACCCCTCCACTTT CASRPGPADSPLHF
TRBJ2-3 TRBV14 . TRBD2 TGTGCCAGCAGCCAAGTAGCGGGGGGGCGAGGTACGCAGTATTTT CASSQVAGGRGTQYF
TRBJ1-2 TRBV14 . . TGTGCCAGCAGCCAAGGGGATCCGTGGGGAGGAAACTATGGCTACACCTTC CASSQGDPWGGNYGYTF
TRBJ2-1 TRBV29-1 . TRBD2 TGCAGCGTGGGGGGGACTGGCAAAAGTGAGCAGTTCTTC CSVGGTGKSEQFF
TRBJ1-6 TRBV20-1 . . TGCAGTGCTAACCGAGGGAATCTAAGGGATTCACCCCTCCACTTT CSANRGNLRDSPLHF
TRBJ1-1 TRBV12-5 . . TGTGCTAGTGGTCTTTTTAACACTGAAGCTTTCTTT CASGLFNTEAFF
TRBJ1-5 TRBV20-1 . TRBD1 TGCAGTGCTAACCACAGGGGGCTTAGCAATCAGCCCCAGCATTTT CSANHRGLSNQPQHF
TRBJ2-7 TRBV20-1 . . TGCAGTGCTAGAGTCCGGGGACATAGCTCCTACGAGCAGTACTTC CSARVRGHSSYEQYF
TRBJ1-2 TRBV29-1 . TRBD1 TGCAGCGTTAACGCCGGACAGGGTGTAGGTGGCTACACCTTC CSVNAGQGVGGYTF
TRBJ2-5 TRBV18 . TRBD2 TGTGCCAGCTCCCCAACCGGACTAGTGACCCAGTACTTC CASSPTGLVTQYF
TRBJ2-1 TRBV20-1 . TRBD2 TGCAGTGCGCTGACTAGCGGGGGAAAAAGAGGCTCCTACAATGAGCAGTTCTTC CSALTSGGKRGSYNEQFF
TRBJ2-2 TRBV15 . . TGTGCCACCAGCCTTTTAAGGGGTGACACCGGGGAGCTGTTTTTT CATSLLRGDTGELFF
TRBJ1-1 TRBV12-3/TRBV12-4 . . TGTGCCAGCAGTTTTGGCCTGGGCGAAGCTTTCTTT CASSFGLGEAFF
TRBJ2-7 TRBV13 . . TGTGCCAACCGACAGGTCGCCTCCCCCGAGCAGTACTTC CANRQVASPEQYF
TRBJ1-2 TRBV29-1 once . TGCAGCGTTCCCTCCGGGATTTATGGCTACACCTTC CSVPSGIYGYTF
TRBJ2-1 TRBV10-3 . . TGTGCCATCAGTCGGGAAGGGAATGAGCAGTTCTTC CAISREGNEQFF
TRBJ2-1 TRBV12-3/TRBV12-4 . TRBD1 TGTGCCAGCAGTTTAAGGACAGGGGACAATGAGCAGTTCTTC CASSLRTGDNEQFF
TRBJ1-1 TRBV10-3 . . TGTGCCATCAGAAACCGGGACCGAGACACTGAAGCTTTCTTT CAIRNRDRDTEAFF
TRBJ1-5 TRBV5-1 . . TGCGCCAGCAGCTCAGGGAGCAATAGCAATCAGCCCCAGCATTTT CASSSGSNSNQPQHF
TRBJ2-3 TRBV4-2 . . TGTGCCAGCAGCTCCTCCTACCTCACAGATACGCAGTATTTT CASSSSYLTDTQYF